Below, 27 T cell receptor beta chains from the same sample are listed, as sequenced in a study of T cell responses to AZD1222 COVID-19 vaccine. The method was immunoSEQ multiplex PCR; TCRdb's version includes in-frame clones alone and lacks a portion of them. The sample consists of 90,000 to 150,000 clones, under 90% of them appearing once. Sample: peripheral blood, taken on day 0 of AZD1222 vaccination. These receptor sequences come from an adult in good health.

The chain links TRBV19 to TRBJ2-7; 7 bases are a match to TRBD2. This CDR3 region has 12 residues. V was clipped by 7 bases and J by 5 bases; unmatched bases: 5. CDR1 is LNHDA and CDR2 is SQIVND in the germline V gene (reference sequence). CDR3 bases: TGTGCCAGTAAGGCCGCGGGGGACGAGCAGTACTTC. This gives the protein CASKAAGDEQYF.

Points on this clone: A read error may produce the germline difference seen at one junction end. This chain joins TRBV11-2 and TRBJ1-4; TRBD1 matches 8 bases. The CDR3 spans 11 residues. Germline lookup yields CDR1 SGHAT and CDR2 FQNNGV. The CDR3 spells CASGAGGARAF. The CDR3, as DNA: TGTGCCAGCGGCGCAGGGGGCGCGAGAGCATTT.

The chain has TRBV28 and TRBJ2-6; 7 nucleotides match TRBD1. The V segment lost 4 bases and the J segment 0 bases; nucleotides outside the gene matches: 6. This CDR3 has 17 residues. CDR1 and CDR2 from the germline V gene are MDHEN and SYDVKM. The DNA for the CDR3 is TGTGCCAGCAGTTCGGGACAGCCAAGCTCTGGGGCCAACGTCCTGACTTTC. It translates to CASSSGQPSSGANVLTF.

The rearrangement joins TRBV7-9 to TRBJ2-7, with TRBD1 matching 9 bases. There are 15 residues in the CDR3. CDR1 SEHNR and CDR2 FQNEAQ come from the germline V gene (reference sequence). With 5 bases clipped from V and 3 bases from J, the junction kept 8 bases outside the gene matches. CDR3 DNA: TGTGCCAGCAGCCCCCTGGACAGGGGCTACTACGAGCAGTACTTC. Encoded protein: CASSPLDRGYYEQYF.

This rearrangement joins TRBV5-1 to TRBJ2-2; D may match TRBD1 or TRBD2 (5 bases each). Germline values: CDR1 SGHRS, CDR2 YFSETQ. CDR3 length: 17 amino acids. V lost 4 bases, J lost 5 bases, and 21 bases lay in between. CDR3 sequence (DNA): TGCGCCAGCAGCCAGGACATTCCTCGAGGGATAACCGGGGAGCTGTTTTTT. This translates into CASSQDIPRGITGELFF. Looking up the rest from reference TRBV5-1 and TRBJ2-2 gives the full variable domain: KAGVTQTPRYLIKTRGQQVTLSCSPISGHRSVSWYQQTPGQGLQFLFEYFSETQRNKGNFPGRFSGRQFSNSRSEMNVSTLELGDSALYLCASSQDIPRGITGELFFGEGSRLTVL.

The chain combines TRBV4-1 with TRBJ1-2; D may be TRBD1 (6 bases). CDR3 length: 15 amino acids. Germline V gene sequence: CDR1 MGHRA, CDR2 YSYEKL. The V end was cut by 4 bases, the J end by 3 bases, with 15 bases between. This chain's CDR3 is CASSLGQNTYYGYTF. The DNA of the CDR3 is TGCGCCAGCAGCCTCGGACAGAACACCTACTATGGCTACACCTTC.

The sample holds a few counts of this clone. The chain carries TRBV6-5 and TRBJ1-5, with 9 bases aligning to TRBD1. Germline CDR1 is MNHEY and CDR2 is SVGAGI. This CDR3 has 15 amino acids. Germline trimming cut 4 bases from V and 4 bases from J; bases unmatched to any gene: 5. The CDR3, as DNA: TGTGCCAGCAGTTGGACAGGGGCAGGTAATCAGCCCCAGCATTTT. Encoded protein: CASSWTGAGNQPQHF.

The rearrangement joins TRBV6-5 to TRBJ2-5; D is possibly TRBD2 (6 bases). This CDR3 contains 15 residues. V was shortened by 5 bases and J by 2 bases, with 15 bases between the two germline ends. Germline loops: CDR1 MNHEY, CDR2 SVGAGI. The CDR3 DNA reads as TGTGCCAGCAGTCCCCAGGGTAGCGGACAAGAGACCCAGTACTTC. This sequence encodes CASSPQGSGQETQYF.

The rearrangement uses TRBV7-2 and TRBJ2-7, with D possibly being TRBD1 (7 bases). V lost 7 bases and J 5 bases, leaving 18 bases between the germline ends. Per the germline V gene, CDR1 is SGHTA and CDR2 is FQGNSA. The CDR3 is 14 residues long. The DNA for the CDR3 is TGTGCCAGCAAGCCCCCAGGGGGGATCAACGAGCAGTACTTC. Encoded protein: CASKPPGGINEQYF. The whole variable domain, filled in from reference TRBV7-2 and TRBJ2-7, reads GAGVSQSPSNKVTEKGKDVELRCDPISGHTALYWYRQSLGQGLEFLIYFQGNSAPDKSGLPSDRFSAERTGGSVSTLTIQRTQQEDSAVYLCASKPPGGINEQYFGPGTRLTVT.

The chain recombines TRBV21-1 with TRBJ1-6; TRBD1, the table's D call, was not compared with the DNA. TRBV21-1 is assigned pseudogene status. This CDR3 contains 16 residues. As DNA, the CDR3 is TGTGCCAGCAGCATGTTGTGCAGGGCGGCTGGTTCACCCCTCCACTTT. It encodes CASSMLCRAAGSPLHF.

The V and J genes are TRBV2 and TRBJ1-1; D may be TRBD1 (5 bases). V lost 6 bases and J lost 1, with 9 bases in between. Germline V CDR1 and CDR2: SNHLY, FYNNEI. The CDR3 has 13 amino acids. CDR3 amino acids: CASRQESNTEAFF. The CDR3 nucleotides read TGTGCCAGCAGACAGGAATCGAACACTGAAGCTTTCTTT.

This chain uses TRBV29-1 with TRBJ2-4; D call uncertain. V lost 6 bases, J lost 0 bases, and 15 bases lay in between. The CDR3 extends over 15 amino acids. Germline V CDR1 and CDR2: SQVTM, ANQGSEA. CDR3 loop: CSVTTLSLAKNIQYF. The CDR3 DNA reads as TGCAGCGTAACGACGCTATCTTTAGCCAAAAACATTCAGTACTTC.

The rearrangement joins TRBV7-8 to TRBJ1-5; unclear D gene. In germline, CDR1 is SGHVS, CDR2 FQNEAQ. The CDR3 runs 15 residues. Trimming pared 1 base from V and 7 bases from J, leaving 14 bases between. The CDR3 nucleotides are TGTGCCAGCAGCTTAGGCGTCTTTGGCGAACAGCCCCAGCATTTT. Translated: CASSLGVFGEQPQHF. Looking up the rest from reference TRBV7-8 and TRBJ1-5 gives the full variable domain: GAGVSQSPRYKVAKRGQDVALRCDPISGHVSLFWYQQALGQGPEFLTYFQNEAQLDKSGLPSDRFFAERPEGSVSTLKIQRTQQEDSAVYLCASSLGVFGEQPQHFGDGTRLSIL.

The chain couples TRBV19 to TRBJ2-7; D may correspond to TRBD1 or TRBD2 (6 bases each). V lost 5 bases, J lost 0 bases, and 14 bases lay in between. This CDR3 region has 15 residues. Germline values: CDR1 LNHDA, CDR2 SQIVND (reference sequence). CDR3 bases: TGTGCCAGTAGTCCCGGGGGCCCCAACTCCTACGAGCAGTACTTC. Translating gives CASSPGGPNSYEQYF.

The chain recombines TRBV19 with TRBJ2-5, with D unclear. Deletions cut 5 bases from V and 1 base from J, with 8 bases between. Germline values: CDR1 LNHDA, CDR2 SQIVND (reference sequence). CDR3 length: 13 amino acids. The CDR3 nucleotides are TGTGCCAGTAGTGGGCAGGCCCAAGAGACCCAGTACTTC. Protein product: CASSGQAQETQYF.

The chain uses TRBV27 and TRBJ2-5, with TRBD1 matching 8 bases. V gave up 6 bases and J gave up 0 bases; unmatched junction bases: 9. This CDR3 region has 16 residues. Germline V gene lookup returns CDR1 MNHEY and CDR2 SMNVEV (reference sequence). CDR3 DNA: TGTGCCAGCAGCCGCGGACAGGGTTGGTACCAAGAGACCCAGTACTTC. Amino acid sequence: CASSRGQGWYQETQYF.

The chain has TRBV12-3 or TRBV12-4 and TRBJ2-3; possibly TRBD2 for D (5 bases). CDR3 length equals 13 residues. The V and J ends lost 5 bases and 2 bases respectively, with 8 bases between them. The CDR3 loop reads CASSTSYTDTQYF. As DNA, the CDR3 is TGTGCCAGCAGTACTAGTTACACAGATACGCAGTATTTT.

V gene TRBV5-4 combines with J gene TRBJ2-1; 7 positions agree with TRBD2. This CDR3 spans 15 amino acids. The V and J ends lost 5 bases and 0 bases, in that order; junction bases with no gene match: 5. Germline assignment: CDR1 SGHNT and CDR2 YYREEE (reference sequence). Written as DNA, the CDR3 is TGTGCCAGCAGAAAGGGACTACCCTCCTACAATGAGCAGTTCTTC. Its protein is CASRKGLPSYNEQFF.

In its sample, this clone was seen once. The CDR3 coding sequence is TGTGCCAGCAGCCCCGTGGGCAATGAGCAGTTCTTC. This codes for CASSPVGNEQFF. This sequence joins TRBV7-9 and TRBJ2-1; D is ambiguous. Germline V gene data show CDR1 as SEHNR and CDR2 as FQNEAQ (reference sequence). The CDR3 covers 12 residues. V was cut by 5 bases and J by 6 bases, with 8 bases left in between.

The chain links TRBV11-3 to TRBJ2-1; 9 nucleotides line up with TRBD2. With 1 base clipped from V and 10 bases from J, the junction kept 11 bases outside the gene matches. The CDR3 is made up of 16 amino acids. Germline V gene sequence: CDR1 SGHNT, CDR2 YENEEA. This CDR3 is CASSLGGLAGAPEQFF. In DNA, the CDR3 is TGTGCCAGCAGCTTAGGAGGGTTAGCGGGAGCACCGGAGCAGTTCTTC.

The chain recombines TRBV7-6 with TRBJ2-5; D perhaps matches TRBD2 (5 bases). Between the trimmed V and J ends, which lost 3 bases and 5 bases, there was a span of 19 bases. Germline V gene lookup returns CDR1 SGHVS and CDR2 FNYEAQ. This CDR3 comprises 16 residues. The CDR3 is CASSFDTEVGMETQYF. The CDR3, as DNA: TGTGCCAGCAGCTTCGACACGGAGGTTGGAATGGAGACCCAGTACTTC.

This chain uses TRBV2 with TRBJ2-5; the D is unclear. V gave up 7 bases and J gave up 5 bases, with 8 bases separating them. The CDR3 consists of 11 residues. From germline, CDR1 is SNHLY and CDR2 FYNNEI. Written as DNA, the CDR3 is TGTGCCAGCACCCTCGGGGAGACCCAGTACTTC. Translating it yields CASTLGETQYF.

This chain uses TRBV19 with TRBJ2-2; possibly TRBD2 for D (5 bases). The germline V gene encodes CDR1 LNHDA and CDR2 SQIVND (reference sequence). The ends were cut back, 4 bases at V and 0 bases at J, with 6 bases in the middle. The CDR3 runs to 14 residues. The CDR3 loop reads CASSKLANTGELFF. CDR3 bases: TGTGCCAGTAGTAAACTAGCGAACACCGGGGAGCTGTTTTTT. Looking up the rest from reference TRBV19 and TRBJ2-2 gives the full variable domain: DGGITQSPKYLFRKEGQNVTLSCEQNLNHDAMYWYRQDPGQGLRLIYYSQIVNDFQKGDIAEGYSVSREKKESFPLTVTSAQKNPTAFYLCASSKLANTGELFFGEGSRLTVL.

The gene calls are TRBV10-1 and TRBJ1-1; D perhaps matches TRBD1 (5 bases). Germline CDR1 and CDR2: WNHNN and SYGVQD (reference sequence). The CDR3 extends over 14 amino acids. Between the trimmed V and J ends, which lost 6 bases and 1 base, there was a span of 12 bases. The CDR3 region is CASRGTTPNTEAFF. As DNA, the CDR3 is TGCGCCAGCAGGGGGACGACACCGAACACTGAAGCTTTCTTT.

The chain joins TRBV19 to TRBJ2-2; no clear D gene. Trimming pared 3 bases from V and 1 base from J, leaving 6 bases between. Germline V gives CDR1 LNHDA, CDR2 SQIVND (reference sequence). This CDR3 has 14 residues. CDR3 protein: CASSIEWNTGELFF. CDR3 DNA sequence: TGTGCCAGTAGTATTGAGTGGAACACCGGGGAGCTGTTTTTT.

The chain employs TRBV29-1 and TRBJ2-7, with D perhaps TRBD1 (6 bases). Germline V CDR1 and CDR2: SQVTM, ANQGSEA. Trimming took 3 bases from V and 3 from J, leaving 9 bases between them. There are 12 residues in the CDR3. For the CDR3, the DNA is TGCAGCGTTGAGGTGGACAGCTACGAGCAGTACTTC. Amino acids: CSVEVDSYEQYF.

Note on this clone: Germline and junction disagree at one end, which may indicate a read error. The chain combines TRBV2 with TRBJ2-5; 9 bases map to TRBD1. The germline V gene encodes CDR1 SNHLY and CDR2 FYNNEI. The CDR3 has 15 amino acids. The CDR3 protein is CASREGQGTIETQYF. CDR3 sequence (DNA): TGTGCCAGCAGGGAAGGACAGGGGACCATAGAGACCCAGTACTTC.